This record concerns one T cell receptor (beta chain) sequence. These data are taken from a study of blood T cell repertoires in COVID-19. Study at large: Samples taken during acute and convalescent COVID-19 were collected in the United States, Italy and Spain.

All enrollees were about 18 to 89 years old and from around 25 US areas. A COVID-19 case had been met by exposed participants during the 2 weeks before study entry. V lost 8 bases and J lost 3, with 10 bases in between. The CDR3 sequence is 12 residues long. The germline gives CDR1 SNHLY, CDR2 FYNNEI. Per the original methods: Nucleated cell number was recorded as an estimate derived from reference gene primer amplification. Method: immunoSEQ multiplex PCR; TCRdb's copy keeps in-frame clones and lacks some. V, J and clone size are those of that table, while D and trimming were read from the DNA. The top ten hold approximately 3.4% of the sample, which has about 250,000 clones, 80% to 90% seen once.

Sequences were obtained from PBMCs or T cells enriched from blood (not recorded which). The receptor was derived from a middle-aged woman who had been exposed to COVID-19. This chain joins TRBV2 and TRBJ1-2; D unclear. CDR3 region: CASVVLDYGYTF. The CDR3 nucleotides are TGTGCCAGCGTAGTTTTGGACTATGGCTACACCTTC.